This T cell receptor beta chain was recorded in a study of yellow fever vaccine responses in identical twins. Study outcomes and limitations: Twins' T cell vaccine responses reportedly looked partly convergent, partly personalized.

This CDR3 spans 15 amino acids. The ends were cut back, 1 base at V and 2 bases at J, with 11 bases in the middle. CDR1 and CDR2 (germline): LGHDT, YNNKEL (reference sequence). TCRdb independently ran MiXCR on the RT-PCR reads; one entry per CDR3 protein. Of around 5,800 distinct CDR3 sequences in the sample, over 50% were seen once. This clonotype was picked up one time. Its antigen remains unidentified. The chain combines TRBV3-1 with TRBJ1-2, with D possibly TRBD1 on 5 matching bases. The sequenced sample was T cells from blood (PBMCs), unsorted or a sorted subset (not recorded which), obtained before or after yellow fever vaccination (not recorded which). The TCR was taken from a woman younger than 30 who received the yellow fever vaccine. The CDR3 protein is CASSQGGRRNYGYTF. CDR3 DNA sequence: TGTGCCAGCAGCCAAGGGGGACGCCGGAACTATGGCTACACCTTC.